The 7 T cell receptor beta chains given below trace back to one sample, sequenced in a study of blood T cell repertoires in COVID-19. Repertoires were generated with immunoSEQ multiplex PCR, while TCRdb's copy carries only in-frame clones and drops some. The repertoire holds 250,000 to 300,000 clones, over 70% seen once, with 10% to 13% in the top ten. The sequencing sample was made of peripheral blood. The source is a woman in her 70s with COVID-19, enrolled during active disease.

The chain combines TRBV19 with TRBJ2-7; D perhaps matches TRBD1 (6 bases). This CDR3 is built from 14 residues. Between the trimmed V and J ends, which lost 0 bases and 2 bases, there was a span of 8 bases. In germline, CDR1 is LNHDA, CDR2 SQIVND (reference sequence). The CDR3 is CASSIDGTTYEQYF. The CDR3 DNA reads TGTGCCAGTAGTATAGACGGGACAACCTACGAGCAGTACTTC.

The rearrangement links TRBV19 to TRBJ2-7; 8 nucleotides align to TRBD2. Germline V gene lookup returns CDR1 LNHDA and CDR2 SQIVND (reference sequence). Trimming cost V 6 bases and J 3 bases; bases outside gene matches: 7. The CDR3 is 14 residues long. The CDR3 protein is CASRNPGLGYEQYF. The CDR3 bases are TGTGCCAGTAGAAACCCGGGACTAGGCTACGAGCAGTACTTC. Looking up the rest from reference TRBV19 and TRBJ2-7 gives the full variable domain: DGGITQSPKYLFRKEGQNVTLSCEQNLNHDAMYWYRQDPGQGLRLIYYSQIVNDFQKGDIAEGYSVSREKKESFPLTVTSAQKNPTAFYLCASRNPGLGYEQYFGPGTRLTVT.

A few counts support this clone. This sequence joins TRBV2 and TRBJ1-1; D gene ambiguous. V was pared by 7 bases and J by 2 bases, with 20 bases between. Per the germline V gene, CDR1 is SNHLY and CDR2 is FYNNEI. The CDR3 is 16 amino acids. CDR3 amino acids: CASTETPTQVNTEAFF. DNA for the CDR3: TGTGCCAGCACCGAGACCCCCACCCAGGTTAACACTGAAGCTTTCTTT. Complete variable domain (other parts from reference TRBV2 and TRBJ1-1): EPEVTQTPSHQVTQMGQEVILRCVPISNHLYFYWYRQILGQKVEFLVSFYNNEISEKSEIFDDQFSVERPDGSNFTLKIRSTKLEDSAMYFCASTETPTQVNTEAFFGQGTRLTVV.

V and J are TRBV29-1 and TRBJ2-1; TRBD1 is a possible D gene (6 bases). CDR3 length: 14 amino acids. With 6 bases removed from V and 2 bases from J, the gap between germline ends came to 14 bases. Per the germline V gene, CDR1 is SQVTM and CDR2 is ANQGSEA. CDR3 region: CSVATGSPYNEQFF. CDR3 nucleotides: TGCAGCGTAGCTACAGGGTCTCCCTACAATGAGCAGTTCTTC.

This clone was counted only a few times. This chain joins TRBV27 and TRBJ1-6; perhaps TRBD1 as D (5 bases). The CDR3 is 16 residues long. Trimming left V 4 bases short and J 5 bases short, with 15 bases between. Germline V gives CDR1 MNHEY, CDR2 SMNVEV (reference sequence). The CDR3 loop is CASSSWPRQNNSPLHF. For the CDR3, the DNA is TGTGCCAGCAGTTCCTGGCCCCGACAGAATAATTCACCCCTCCACTTT.

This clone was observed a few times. The CDR3 loop is CASSLAPAGELFF. The CDR3 DNA reads TGCGCCAGCAGCTTGGCCCCTGCCGGGGAGCTGTTTTTT. This chain connects TRBV5-1 to TRBJ2-2, with unresolved D. Trimming removed 0 bases at V and 6 bases at J, with 6 bases between. Germline V gene sequence: CDR1 SGHRS, CDR2 YFSETQ. This CDR3 is 13 amino acids long.

The CDR3 DNA sequence: TGTGCCAGCAGCCCAAGGACTAGCGGGGTTTACGAGCAGTACTTC. Amino acids: CASSPRTSGVYEQYF. The V and J genes are TRBV11-2 and TRBJ2-7; 12 positions agree with TRBD2. The CDR3 is made up of 15 amino acids. Germline values: CDR1 SGHAT, CDR2 FQNNGV. The ends lost 5 bases at V and 4 bases at J; junction bases unmatched: 6.